A single TCR beta chain is shown here with its context. Its matching antigen is unknown. These data are taken from a study of HIV-infected children after antiretroviral therapy interruption. For the study at large: EBV and CMV exposure was recorded in most children. Study-level findings and limits: Naive CD4+ sequences overlapped less between time points once interruption began. Minor non-naive CD45RA+ populations, like EMRA or stem memory, might contaminate naive sorts.

The V gene end was trimmed by 5 bases and the J gene end by 1 base; junction bases not matched to a gene: 10. The V gene's germline CDR1 is MDHEN and CDR2 SYDVKM. The CDR3 has 18 residues. Treatment noted: PENTA 11 planned treatment interruption arm or continuous ART arm. Sorting from thawed PBMCs isolated naive CD4+ CD45RA+ CD45RO- T cells. The TCR library was built from RNA with a 3' RACE protocol and unique molecular identifiers. Using its own MiXCR run on the 3' RACE reads, TCRdb lists one record per CDR3 protein. Of about 89,000 distinct CDR3 sequences in the sample, about 7% were seen once. The source was CD45RA+ CD4+ T cells from PBMCs, pooled from several time points, collected from a donor given antiretroviral therapy, either interrupted or continuous. Described subset: naive CD4+ CD45RA+ CD45RO- T cells. The rearrangement joins TRBV28 to TRBJ2-6; 8 bases map to TRBD1. The TCR originated in a pool of human donors with HIV. DNA of the CDR3: TGTGCCAGCAGTCTTACCCCAGGGGGCGGGTCTGGGGCCAACGTCCTGACTTTC. Protein product: CASSLTPGGGSGANVLTF.